This T cell receptor (beta chain) was obtained from a study of PD-L1 blockade in urothelial cancer. Germline V gene sequence: CDR1 MNHEY, CDR2 SMNVEV (reference sequence). The CDR3 runs to 16 residues. V was clipped by 4 bases and J by 7 bases, with 20 bases between them. The time point was: peripheral blood 6 weeks after treatment start. This table comes from immunoSEQ multiplex PCR, and its TCRdb copy is limited to in-frame clones, with some not included. This table holds roughly 120,000 clones, less than 95% found once. V usage is TRBV27 and J usage is TRBJ2-1; D is perhaps TRBD2 (6 bases). Sequenced material: PBMCs, taken around atezolizumab (anti-PD-L1) treatment. The sequence was obtained from a man in his sixties with urothelial cancer. CDR3 amino acids: CASSSPGRNRGNEQFF. Written as DNA, the CDR3 is TGTGCCAGCAGTTCCCCCGGGAGAAATAGGGGTAATGAGCAGTTCTTC.